This TCR beta chain was observed in a study of blood T cell repertoires in COVID-19. Overall study context: Some COVID-19 samples were acute and others convalescent; all came from the United States, Italy and Spain. Sources were T cells, B-cell-depleted T cells, or PBMCs; the material itself was cDNA or gDNA.

Those enrolled in Seattle joined during active infection and were followed longitudinally afterward. Libraries were prepared by immunoSEQ multiplex PCR; TCRdb keeps only in-frame clonotypes and omits some of them. Of 250,000 or so clones in the sample, approximately 88% were seen once. The length of the CDR3 is 13 residues. The germline V and J ends were trimmed by 10 bases and 0 bases, with 13 bases remaining between them. Germline values: CDR1 SGHNT, CDR2 YYREEE (reference sequence). The sample holds one count of this clone. The sequenced sample consisted of peripheral blood. The sequence was collected from a woman aged 25 to 39 with COVID-19, enrolled during active disease. The chain is built from TRBV5-4 and TRBJ2-5; D is possibly TRBD1 (5 bases). CDR3: CAGRADNQETQYF. Written as DNA, the CDR3 is TGTGCCGGTCGGGCGGACAACCAAGAGACCCAGTACTTC.